The 21 T cell receptor beta chains listed next were all sequenced from one sample in a study of cytomegalovirus exposure and HLA in healthy donors. The repertoire was sequenced with immunoSEQ multiplex PCR; TCRdb's copy has only in-frame clones and lacks some. The sample has 130,000 or so clones; around 90% are singletons. Specimen: PBMCs. The receptors here all came from a woman between 18 and 29 years old in good health and CMV-seronegative.

V gene TRBV27 combines with J gene TRBJ1-4; D is ambiguous. This CDR3 has 14 residues. V lost 2 bases and J 7 bases, leaving 11 bases between the germline ends. CDR1 and CDR2 (germline): MNHEY, SMNVEV (reference sequence). CDR3 nucleotides: TGTGCCAGCAGTTTACGGGAATGGGGTGAAAAACTGTTTTTT. Its translation: CASSLREWGEKLFF.

This clone was recorded a few times. The V call is TRBV2, the J call TRBJ1-2, with TRBD1 matching over 7 bases. CDR3 length: 12 amino acids. After removal of 6 bases from V and 7 bases from J, the junction contained 5 bases not matched to a gene. Germline V CDR1 and CDR2: SNHLY, FYNNEI. The CDR3 loop is CASRMTGTGYTF. As DNA, the CDR3 is TGTGCCAGCAGAATGACAGGGACTGGCTACACCTTC. Full variable domain (missing parts from reference TRBV2 and TRBJ1-2): EPEVTQTPSHQVTQMGQEVILRCVPISNHLYFYWYRQILGQKVEFLVSFYNNEISEKSEIFDDQFSVERPDGSNFTLKIRSTKLEDSAMYFCASRMTGTGYTFGSGTRLTVV.

The CDR3 region is CASSLQGTYLNYGYTF. In nucleotides, the CDR3 is TGTGCCAGCAGCTTGCAGGGGACCTACCTAAACTATGGCTACACCTTC. This chain uses TRBV5-6 with TRBJ1-2, with TRBD1 as a possible D gene (6 bases). This CDR3 is built from 16 residues. In germline, CDR1 is SGHDT, CDR2 YYEEEE. The ends were cut back, 1 base at V and 2 bases at J, with 15 bases in the middle.

This chain links TRBV10-3 with TRBJ2-3, with D possibly being TRBD2 (5 bases). The germline gives CDR1 ENHRY, CDR2 SYGVKD. V was pared by 11 bases and J by 1 base, with 7 bases between. The CDR3 contains 11 residues. CDR3 amino acids: CASGGTDTQYF. In DNA, the CDR3 is TGTGCCTCCGGGGGCACAGATACGCAGTATTTT.

This clone was seen repeatedly, ten times or more. The genes are TRBV5-1 and TRBJ2-7; 7 positions agree with TRBD1. V shed 0 bases, J shed 3 bases, and the junction held 9 bases outside the gene matches. This CDR3 comprises 16 residues. Germline V gene lookup returns CDR1 SGHRS and CDR2 YFSETQ. The CDR3 is CASSLGTRDRDYEQYF. The CDR3 DNA reads TGCGCCAGCAGCTTGGGAACCCGGGACAGAGACTACGAGCAGTACTTC.

This clone was detected only once. The chain recombines TRBV5-1 with TRBJ2-3; D might be TRBD2 (6 bases). The CDR3 is 15 amino acids. Between the trimmed V and J ends, which lost 3 bases and 2 bases, there was a span of 13 bases. CDR1 is SGHRS, CDR2 YFSETQ, per germline. The CDR3 is CASSWAGRTTDTQYF. CDR3 bases: TGCGCCAGCAGCTGGGCGGGGCGAACCACAGATACGCAGTATTTT.

In this sample, this clone turned up once. V gene TRBV28 combines with J gene TRBJ1-4; D gene unclear. With 10 bases removed from V and 3 bases from J, the gap between germline ends came to 24 bases. The length of the CDR3 is 17 residues. Germline assignment: CDR1 MDHEN and CDR2 SYDVKM. The DNA of the CDR3 is TGTGCCACCCGAAGACTGCCCGCGGTAGTCCCTAATGAAAAACTGTTTTTT. Translated: CATRRLPAVVPNEKLFF.

The V gene is TRBV5-8, the J gene TRBJ1-3; D is undetermined. The CDR3 covers 14 residues. Germline values: CDR1 SGHTS, CDR2 YDEGEE. V was pared by 4 bases and J by 0 bases, with 8 bases between. DNA of the CDR3: TGTGCCAGCAGCCGGGATAGCTCTGGAAACACCATATATTTT. It yields the protein CASSRDSSGNTIYF.

This chain connects TRBV7-9 to TRBJ2-5; D might be TRBD2 (6 bases). With 1 base removed from V and 7 bases from J, the gap between germline ends came to 10 bases. This CDR3 spans 13 amino acids. Looked up from germline, CDR1 is SEHNR and CDR2 is FQNEAQ (reference sequence). CDR3 region: CASSLEGLGTQYF. Here the CDR3 DNA reads TGTGCCAGCAGCTTAGAGGGACTGGGGACCCAGTACTTC.

This rearrangement joins TRBV7-8 to TRBJ2-7; 9 bases fit TRBD2. Germline assignment: CDR1 SGHVS and CDR2 FQNEAQ. The CDR3 is made up of 15 amino acids. V was clipped by 3 bases and J by 1 base; unmatched bases: 4. CDR3 amino acids: CASSFQAGGSYEQYF. DNA for the CDR3: TGTGCCAGCAGCTTTCAAGCGGGAGGTTCCTACGAGCAGTACTTC.

The chain joins TRBV18 to TRBJ2-1; TRBD1 matches 8 bases. The CDR3 extends over 16 amino acids. The V and J ends lost 2 bases and 0 bases, in that order; junction bases with no gene match: 3. CDR1 is KGHSH, CDR2 LQKENI, per germline. The CDR3, as DNA: TGTGCCAGCTCACCAACAGGGGGGAGCTCCTACAATGAGCAGTTCTTC. Its translation is CASSPTGGSSYNEQFF.

The rearrangement uses TRBV28 and TRBJ2-1; 7 bases are a match to TRBD2. V was pared by 2 bases and J by 5 bases, with 15 bases of the junction left unmatched. The CDR3 totals 18 residues. CDR1 MDHEN and CDR2 SYDVKM come from the germline V gene. The CDR3 DNA reads as TGTGCCAGCAGTTTAAGGGGATCTAGCGGTACGAGGAACAATGAGCAGTTCTTC. This sequence encodes CASSLRGSSGTRNNEQFF.

The chain recombines TRBV28 with TRBJ1-1, with D maybe TRBD1 (5 bases). This CDR3 is 13 amino acids long. Trimming took off 7 bases at V and 6 bases at J, with 15 bases between the two ends. The germline V gene encodes CDR1 MDHEN and CDR2 SYDVKM. Written as DNA, the CDR3 is TGTGCCAGCAAACGGGGGGACGTATCTGAAGCTTTCTTT. Its translation: CASKRGDVSEAFF.

This clone appeared once. V usage is TRBV7-9 and J usage is TRBJ1-6; possibly TRBD1 for D (6 bases). Germline V gene lookup returns CDR1 SEHNR and CDR2 FQNEAQ (reference sequence). The V gene lost 5 bases and the J gene lost 13 bases, with 24 bases spanning the gap. This CDR3 has 16 amino acids. The CDR3 coding sequence is TGTGCCAGCAGCCCCCACCCAGGGGCCGCGGGGGTGCCCCTCCACTTT. Its protein is CASSPHPGAAGVPLHF.

The CDR3 DNA reads TGTGCCTGGAGTGCAAAACAGGGGCTTAATTCACCCCTCCACTTT. It encodes CAWSAKQGLNSPLHF. The chain joins TRBV30 to TRBJ1-6; 7 bases match TRBD1. The CDR3 is 15 amino acids. Germline V gives CDR1 GTSNPN, CDR2 SVGIG (reference sequence). Losses at the gene ends were 1 base for V and 6 bases for J; bases not matched to a gene: 6.

The chain has TRBV2 and TRBJ2-1; possible D gene TRBD1, 6 bases. Trimming took off 1 base at V and 11 bases at J, with 6 bases between the two ends. Germline CDR1 SNHLY, CDR2 FYNNEI. The CDR3 runs 11 residues. The CDR3 bases are TGTGCCAGCAGTGAAGGGGGGCAGCAGTTCTTC. The encoded protein is CASSEGGQQFF.

The chain recombines TRBV10-3 with TRBJ2-1, with 7 bases fitting TRBD1. The CDR3 covers 18 residues. Germline trimming cut 2 bases from V and 6 bases from J; bases unmatched to any gene: 16. The germline CDR1 and CDR2 sequences are ENHRY and SYGVKD. The CDR3 is CAISEPTSDRVFVNEQFF. The CDR3, as DNA: TGTGCCATCAGTGAGCCCACCAGTGACAGGGTCTTCGTCAATGAGCAGTTCTTC.

V and J are TRBV27 and TRBJ1-1; no definite D call. The V gene's germline CDR1 is MNHEY and CDR2 SMNVEV (reference sequence). This CDR3 is 14 amino acids long. V was pared by 1 base and J by 5 bases, with 11 bases between. In nucleotides, the CDR3 is TGTGCCAGCAGTTTATACCCTCCGGGAACTGAAGCTTTCTTT. It specifies CASSLYPPGTEAFF.

The chain employs TRBV28 and TRBJ1-4; 9 nucleotides line up with TRBD1. CDR1 is MDHEN, CDR2 SYDVKM, per germline. There are 14 residues in the CDR3. Unmatched junction bases numbered 5, after V lost 5 bases and J lost 7 bases. CDR3 nucleotide sequence: TGTGCCAGCAGTGGGGACAGGGCAGGTGAAAAACTGTTTTTT. Its protein product is CASSGDRAGEKLFF.

This chain links TRBV28 with TRBJ1-2; a weak D match, TRBD1 (5 bases). Trimming stripped 6 bases from V and 1 base from J, with 15 bases between. This CDR3 region has 15 residues. Germline CDR1 is MDHEN and CDR2 is SYDVKM. The CDR3 nucleotides read TGTGCCAGCAGACCACTCGGGAGGGGTAACTATGGCTACACCTTC. It codes for CASRPLGRGNYGYTF.

The rearrangement uses TRBV19 and TRBJ1-5, with TRBD1 matching over 9 bases. With V trimmed by 6 bases and J by 2 bases, 5 bases remained unmatched. The CDR3 length is 15 residues. The germline CDR1 and CDR2 sequences are LNHDA and SQIVND (reference sequence). DNA for the CDR3: TGTGCCAGTAGGGCGACAGGGGGTGGCAATCAGCCCCAGCATTTT. Amino acid sequence: CASRATGGGNQPQHF.